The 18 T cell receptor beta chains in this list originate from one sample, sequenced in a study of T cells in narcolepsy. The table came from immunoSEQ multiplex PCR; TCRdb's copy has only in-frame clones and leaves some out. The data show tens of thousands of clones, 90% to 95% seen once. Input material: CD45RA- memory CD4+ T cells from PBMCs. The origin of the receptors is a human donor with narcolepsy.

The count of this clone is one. In nucleotides, the CDR3 is TGTGCCAGCAGCCGACAGGGGGGGGAAAATTCACCCCTCCACTTT. Its translation: CASSRQGGENSPLHF. J is TRBJ1-6 and V is TRBV6-1; 9 bases fit TRBD1. CDR3 length equals 15 residues. Germline CDR1 and CDR2: MNHNS and SASEGT. V shed 6 bases, J shed 7 bases, and the junction held 7 bases outside the gene matches.

In DNA form, the CDR3 reads TGTGCCAGCAGCTCACGGAAGGACCCAGAACGTCGGGCTTTCTTT. This codes for CASSSRKDPERRAFF. The chain couples TRBV7-9 to TRBJ1-1; D not resolved. Germline CDR1 and CDR2: SEHNR and FQNEAQ (reference sequence). V dropped 4 bases and J dropped 11 bases, with 23 bases sitting between them. This CDR3 has 15 residues.

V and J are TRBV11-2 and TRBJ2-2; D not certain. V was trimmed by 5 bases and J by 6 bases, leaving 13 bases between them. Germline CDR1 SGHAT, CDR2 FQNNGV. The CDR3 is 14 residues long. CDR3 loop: CASSRNPGPGELFF. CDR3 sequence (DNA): TGTGCCAGCAGCAGGAACCCAGGCCCCGGGGAGCTGTTTTTT.

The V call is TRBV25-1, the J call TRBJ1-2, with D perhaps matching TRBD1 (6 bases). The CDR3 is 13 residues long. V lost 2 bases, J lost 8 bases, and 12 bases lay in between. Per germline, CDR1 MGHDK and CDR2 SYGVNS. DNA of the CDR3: TGTGCCAGCAGTGAAGGACAGCGAGAGGGCTACACCTTC. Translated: CASSEGQREGYTF.

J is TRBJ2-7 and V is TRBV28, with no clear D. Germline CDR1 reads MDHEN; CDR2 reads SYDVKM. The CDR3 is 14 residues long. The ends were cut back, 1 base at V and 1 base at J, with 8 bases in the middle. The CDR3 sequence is CASSLLSLSYEQYF. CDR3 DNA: TGTGCCAGCAGTTTATTATCTTTATCCTACGAGCAGTACTTC.

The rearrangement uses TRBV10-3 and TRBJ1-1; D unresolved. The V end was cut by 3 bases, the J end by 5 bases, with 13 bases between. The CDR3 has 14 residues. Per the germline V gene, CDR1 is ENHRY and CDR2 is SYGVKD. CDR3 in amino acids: CAISDRQRGTEAFF. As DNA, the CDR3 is TGTGCCATCAGTGACAGGCAGAGAGGGACTGAAGCTTTCTTT.

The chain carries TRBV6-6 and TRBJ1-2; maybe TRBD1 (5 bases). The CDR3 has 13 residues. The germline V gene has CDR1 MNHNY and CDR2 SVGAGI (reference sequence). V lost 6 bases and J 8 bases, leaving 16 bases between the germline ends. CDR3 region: CASREPQAFGYTF. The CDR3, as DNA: TGTGCCAGCAGAGAACCACAGGCCTTCGGCTACACCTTC.

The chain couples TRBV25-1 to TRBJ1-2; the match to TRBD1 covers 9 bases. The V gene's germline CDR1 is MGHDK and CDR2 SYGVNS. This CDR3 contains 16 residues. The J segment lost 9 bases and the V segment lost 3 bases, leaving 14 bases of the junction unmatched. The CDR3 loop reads CASSDPQPGQGKSYTF. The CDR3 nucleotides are TGTGCCAGCAGTGATCCCCAACCGGGACAGGGAAAAAGCTACACCTTC.

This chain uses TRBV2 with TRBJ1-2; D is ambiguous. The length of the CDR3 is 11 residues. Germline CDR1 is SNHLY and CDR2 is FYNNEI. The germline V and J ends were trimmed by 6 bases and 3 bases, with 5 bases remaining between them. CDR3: CASSADYGYTF. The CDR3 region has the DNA TGTGCCAGCAGCGCCGACTATGGCTACACCTTC.

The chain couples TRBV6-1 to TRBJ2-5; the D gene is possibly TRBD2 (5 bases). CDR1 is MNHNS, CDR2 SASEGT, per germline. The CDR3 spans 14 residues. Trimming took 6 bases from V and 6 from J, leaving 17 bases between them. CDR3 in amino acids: CASRQSSWEKTQYF. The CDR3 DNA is TGTGCCAGCAGACAATCTAGCTGGGAAAAGACCCAGTACTTC.

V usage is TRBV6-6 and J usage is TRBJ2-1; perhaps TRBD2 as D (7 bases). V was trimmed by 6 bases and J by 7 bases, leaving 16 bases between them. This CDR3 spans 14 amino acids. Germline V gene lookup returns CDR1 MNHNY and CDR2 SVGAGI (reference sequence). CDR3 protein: CASRRGVGGNEQFF. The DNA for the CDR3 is TGTGCCAGCAGGAGGGGGGTGGGGGGGAATGAGCAGTTCTTC.

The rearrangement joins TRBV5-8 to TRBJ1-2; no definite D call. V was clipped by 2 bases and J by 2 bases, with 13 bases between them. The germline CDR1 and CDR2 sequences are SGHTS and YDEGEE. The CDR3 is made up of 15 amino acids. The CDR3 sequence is CASSLNGGVNYGYTF. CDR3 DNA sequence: TGTGCCAGCAGCTTAAACGGCGGGGTAAACTATGGCTACACCTTC.

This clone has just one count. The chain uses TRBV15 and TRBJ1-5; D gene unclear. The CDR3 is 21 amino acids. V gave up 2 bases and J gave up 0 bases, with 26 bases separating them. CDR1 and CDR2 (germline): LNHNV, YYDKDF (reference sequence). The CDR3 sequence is CATSRYQGGAMVGYSNQPQHF. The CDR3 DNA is TGTGCCACCAGCAGATATCAAGGAGGAGCCATGGTTGGGTATAGCAATCAGCCCCAGCATTTT. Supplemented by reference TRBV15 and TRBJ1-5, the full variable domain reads DAMVIQNPRYQVTQFGKPVTLSCSQTLNHNVMYWYQQKSSQAPKLLFHYYDKDFNNEADTPDNFQSRRPNTSFCFLDIRSPGLGDTAMYLCATSRYQGGAMVGYSNQPQHFGDGTRLSIL.

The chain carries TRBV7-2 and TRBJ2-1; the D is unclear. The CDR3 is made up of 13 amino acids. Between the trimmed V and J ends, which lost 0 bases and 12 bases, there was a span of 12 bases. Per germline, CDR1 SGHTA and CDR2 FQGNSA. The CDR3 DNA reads TGTGCCAGCAGCTTAGCCAGGCACTCGGCGCAGTTCTTC. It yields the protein CASSLARHSAQFF.

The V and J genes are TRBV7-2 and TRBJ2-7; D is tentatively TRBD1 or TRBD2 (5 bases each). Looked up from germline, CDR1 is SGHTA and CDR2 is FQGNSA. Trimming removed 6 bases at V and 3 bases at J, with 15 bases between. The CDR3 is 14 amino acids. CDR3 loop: CASSPGGSSYEQYF. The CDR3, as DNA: TGTGCCAGCAGTCCTGGGGGATCAAGCTACGAGCAGTACTTC.

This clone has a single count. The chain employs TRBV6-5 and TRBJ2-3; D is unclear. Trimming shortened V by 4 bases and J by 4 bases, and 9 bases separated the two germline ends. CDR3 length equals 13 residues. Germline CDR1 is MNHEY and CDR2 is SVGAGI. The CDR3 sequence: CASSSTGSDTQYF. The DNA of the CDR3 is TGTGCCAGCAGTTCAACGGGTTCAGATACGCAGTATTTT.

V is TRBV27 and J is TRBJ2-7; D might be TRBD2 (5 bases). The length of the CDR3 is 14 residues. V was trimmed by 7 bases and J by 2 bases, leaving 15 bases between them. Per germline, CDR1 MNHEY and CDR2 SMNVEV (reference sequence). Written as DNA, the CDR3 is TGTGCCAGCAAAACTAGTTCCATTACCTACGAGCAGTACTTC. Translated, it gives CASKTSSITYEQYF.

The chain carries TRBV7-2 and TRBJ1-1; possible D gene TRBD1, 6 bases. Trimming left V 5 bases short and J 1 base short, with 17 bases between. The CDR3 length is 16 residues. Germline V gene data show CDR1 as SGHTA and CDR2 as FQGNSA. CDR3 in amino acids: CASSPGGGRANTEAFF. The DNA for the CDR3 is TGTGCCAGCAGCCCCGGGGGCGGAAGGGCGAACACTGAAGCTTTCTTT. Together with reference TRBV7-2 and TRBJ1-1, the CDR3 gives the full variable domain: GAGVSQSPSNKVTEKGKDVELRCDPISGHTALYWYRQSLGQGLEFLIYFQGNSAPDKSGLPSDRFSAERTGGSVSTLTIQRTQQEDSAVYLCASSPGGGRANTEAFFGQGTRLTVV.